The clone carrying this TCR beta chain turned up a few times. The antigen is not known. This specimen belongs to a study of beta chain features in type 1 diabetes. General observations from the study: Patients with Type 1 diabetes showed moderately but significantly shorter TCRB CDR3s in all four CD4+ subsets. Reads derived from cDNA could over-represent cells showing high TCR expression.

The germline V gene encodes CDR1 PRHDT and CDR2 FYEKMQ (reference sequence). This CDR3 region has 14 residues. Trimming took 5 bases from V and 5 from J; bases not matched to a gene: 6. Reverse transcription of all isolated RNA meant that expressed TCRB transcripts were sequenced. Each sample of naive, central memory or regulatory T cells had, on average, about 3.5 million reads. Sequencing used immunoSEQ multiplex PCR; TCRdb keeps in-frame clones, though not all of them. The sample holds about 210,000 clones, about a tenth seen once. The J gene is TRBJ2-5, the V gene TRBV13, with 9 bases identical to TRBD1. The sequence was collected from a young man in good health. The sample taken for sequencing was central memory CD4+ T cells from blood. The chain's CDR3 is CASSTRQGGETQYF. In DNA, the CDR3 is TGTGCCAGCAGCACCCGACAGGGGGGCGAGACCCAGTACTTC.